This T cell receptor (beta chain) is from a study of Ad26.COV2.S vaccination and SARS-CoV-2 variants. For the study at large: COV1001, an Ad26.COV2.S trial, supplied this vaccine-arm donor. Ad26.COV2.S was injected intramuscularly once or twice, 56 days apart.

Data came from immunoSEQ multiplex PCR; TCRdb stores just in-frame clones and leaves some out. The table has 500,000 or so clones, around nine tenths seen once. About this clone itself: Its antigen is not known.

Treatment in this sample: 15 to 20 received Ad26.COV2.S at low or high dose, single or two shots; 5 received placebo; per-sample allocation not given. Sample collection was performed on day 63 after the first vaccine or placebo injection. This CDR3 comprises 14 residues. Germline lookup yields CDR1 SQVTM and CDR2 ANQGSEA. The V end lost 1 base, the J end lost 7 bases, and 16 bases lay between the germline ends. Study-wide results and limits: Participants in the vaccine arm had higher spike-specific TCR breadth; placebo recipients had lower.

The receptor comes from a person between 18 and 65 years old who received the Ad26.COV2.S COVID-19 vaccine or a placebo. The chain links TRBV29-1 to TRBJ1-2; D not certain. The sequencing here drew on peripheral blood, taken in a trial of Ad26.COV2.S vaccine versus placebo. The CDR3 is CSVEGGRGAGGYTF. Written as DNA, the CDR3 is TGCAGCGTTGAAGGAGGACGGGGAGCGGGTGGCTACACCTTC.